This TCR beta chain was documented in a study of shared clonotypes between healthy human individuals. Splitting of each subset's genomic DNA was done evenly across several immunoSEQ plates. In replicate PCRs of sorted subsets, 150 to 200 ng DNA, approximately 28,000 T cell genomes, was used. The assay was immunoSEQ multiplex PCR, and TCRdb's table has in-frame clones only and misses some. The repertoire has 650,000 to 800,000 clones, 92% of them found once; the top ten carry about a quarter. The CDR3 consists of 17 residues. V was pared by 3 bases and J by 4 bases, with 12 bases of the junction left unmatched. CDR1 is ENHRY and CDR2 is SYGVKD in the germline V gene. Naive CD8 populations comprised CD45RO-negative cells positively selected for CCR7, excluding terminally differentiated effector memory CD45RA+ cells. All participating donors were Caucasian adults from Nashville, Tennessee.

The clonotype comes from a man aged 25-45 years in good health. The chain has TRBV10-3 and TRBJ2-7; 10 bases match TRBD1. The sequencing input was naive CD8+ T cells sorted from blood. Here the CDR3 DNA reads TGTGCCATCAGTGAATGGGGGACCCGACAGGGGGCTTACGAGCAGTACTTC. Translated: CAISEWGTRQGAYEQYF.